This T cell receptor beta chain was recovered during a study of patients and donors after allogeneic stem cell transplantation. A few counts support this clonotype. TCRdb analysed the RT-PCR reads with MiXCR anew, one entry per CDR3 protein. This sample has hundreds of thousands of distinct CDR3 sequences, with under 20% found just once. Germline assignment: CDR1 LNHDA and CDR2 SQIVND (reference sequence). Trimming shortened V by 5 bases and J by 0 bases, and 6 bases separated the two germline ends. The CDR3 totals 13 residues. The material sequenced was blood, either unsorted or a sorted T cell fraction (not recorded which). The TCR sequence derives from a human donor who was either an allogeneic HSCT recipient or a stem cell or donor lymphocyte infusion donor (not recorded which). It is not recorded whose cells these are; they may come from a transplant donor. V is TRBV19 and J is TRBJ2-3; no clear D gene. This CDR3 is CASSDTSTDTQYF. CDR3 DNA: TGTGCCAGTAGTGATACTAGCACAGATACGCAGTATTTT.